The 8 T cell receptor beta chains presented below share a single source sample, sequenced in a study of response to subunit inactivated influenza vaccine. TCRdb itself ran the RT-PCR reads through MiXCR, one entry per CDR3 protein. The repertoire holds 530,000 or so distinct CDR3 sequences, with approximately 10% as singletons. The sample was PBMCs from blood, taken on the day of vaccination. These receptors came from a man aged 45-65 years who received an inactivated influenza vaccine.

The rearrangement uses TRBV27 and TRBJ1-1; D may be TRBD1 (6 bases). CDR1 and CDR2 (germline): MNHEY, SMNVEV (reference sequence). The V gene lost 0 bases and the J gene lost 2 bases, with 10 bases spanning the gap. The CDR3 runs 15 residues. DNA of the CDR3: TGTGCCAGCAGTTTATCAACAGGGACCAACACTGAAGCTTTCTTT. Its translation: CASSLSTGTNTEAFF.

The chain is built from TRBV6-2 or TRBV6-3 and TRBJ2-7; D call uncertain. V gave up 5 bases and J gave up 0 bases, with 14 bases separating them. Germline V gives CDR1 MNHEY, CDR2 SVGEGT. This CDR3 contains 15 residues. This CDR3 is CASSTLRGSSYEQYF. The CDR3 DNA reads as TGTGCCAGCAGTACCCTACGAGGCAGCTCCTACGAGCAGTACTTC.

This clonotype was seen more than once but under ten times. The chain recombines TRBV9 with TRBJ1-2; no firm D call. Trimming removed 5 bases from V and 7 bases from J, with 15 bases in between. Per the germline V gene, CDR1 is SGDLS and CDR2 is YYNGEE. The CDR3 length is 13 residues. Here the CDR3 reads CASSAMEYGGYTF. Written as DNA, the CDR3 is TGTGCCAGCAGTGCTATGGAATACGGTGGCTACACCTTC.

This clonotype was seen a few times. A junction boundary mismatches the germline segment, possibly from a read error. The chain uses TRBV5-1 and TRBJ2-1; TRBD2 matches 9 bases. The CDR3 is 15 residues long. The germline V gene has CDR1 SGHRS and CDR2 YFSETQ. As DNA, the CDR3 is TGCGCCAGCAGTTTGGGGACTAGCTCCTCCAATGAGCAGTTCTTC. Residues: CASSLGTSSSNEQFF.

The chain carries TRBV25-1 and TRBJ1-1; D might be TRBD1 (5 bases). Looked up from germline, CDR1 is MGHDK and CDR2 is SYGVNS. The CDR3 totals 16 residues. Trimming took 3 bases from V and 2 from J, leaving 16 bases between them. CDR3 DNA: TGTGCCAGCAGTGACTGGGGGACGGGGAGCAACACTGAAGCTTTCTTT. This gives the protein CASSDWGTGSNTEAFF.

The chain joins TRBV20-1 to TRBJ2-5, with 7 bases that match TRBD2. After removal of 5 bases from V and 0 bases from J, the junction contained 9 bases not matched to a gene. The CDR3 has 15 amino acids. Per the germline V gene, CDR1 is DFQATT and CDR2 is SNEGSKA (reference sequence). The chain's CDR3 is CSASSGEDYQETQYF. In DNA, the CDR3 is TGCAGTGCTTCAAGCGGGGAGGATTACCAAGAGACCCAGTACTTC.

This clonotype was counted ten times or more. The chain uses TRBV7-9 and TRBJ1-1, with 9 bases identical to TRBD1. This CDR3 region has 14 residues. Germline V CDR1 and CDR2: SEHNR, FQNEAQ (reference sequence). J was trimmed by 5 bases and V by 3 bases; bases with no gene match: 4. CDR3 sequence: CASSLETGGTEAFF. For the CDR3, the DNA is TGTGCCAGCAGCTTGGAGACAGGGGGTACTGAAGCTTTCTTT. Full variable domain (missing parts from reference TRBV7-9 and TRBJ1-1): DTGVSQNPRHKITKRGQNVTFRCDPISEHNRLYWYRQTLGQGPEFLTYFQNEAQLEKSRLLSDRFSAERPKGSFSTLEIQRTEQGDSAMYLCASSLETGGTEAFFGQGTRLTVV.

This clonotype came up many times. The chain joins TRBV15 to TRBJ2-7, with D hard to call. CDR3 size: 14 residues. V was pared by 0 bases and J by 1 base, with 7 bases between. Germline CDR1 LNHNV, CDR2 YYDKDF (reference sequence). CDR3 sequence: CATSRDKGSYEQYF. Written as DNA, the CDR3 is TGTGCCACCAGCAGAGATAAGGGTTCCTACGAGCAGTACTTC.